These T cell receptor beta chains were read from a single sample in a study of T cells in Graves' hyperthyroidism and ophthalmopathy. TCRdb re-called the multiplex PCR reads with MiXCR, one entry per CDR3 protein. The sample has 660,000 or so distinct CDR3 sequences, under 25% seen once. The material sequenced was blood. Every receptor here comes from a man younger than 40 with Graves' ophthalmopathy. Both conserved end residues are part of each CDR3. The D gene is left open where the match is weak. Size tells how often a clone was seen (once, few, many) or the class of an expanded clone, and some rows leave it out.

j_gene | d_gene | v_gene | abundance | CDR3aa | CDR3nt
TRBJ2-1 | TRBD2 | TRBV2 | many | CATRGSGFNEQFF | TGTGCCACCCGTGGTAGCGGGTTCAATGAGCAGTTCTTC
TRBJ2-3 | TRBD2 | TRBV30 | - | CASTSGRIDTQYF | TGTGCTTCGACTAGCGGGAGGATAGATACGCAGTATTTT
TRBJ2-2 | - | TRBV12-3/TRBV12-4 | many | CASSLGGPNTGELFF | TGTGCCAGCAGTTTGGGGGGGCCGAACACCGGGGAGCTGTTTTTT
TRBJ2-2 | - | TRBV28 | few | CASSLPRQSTGELFF | TGTGCCAGCAGCCTCCCCCGACAGTCCACCGGGGAGCTGTTTTTT
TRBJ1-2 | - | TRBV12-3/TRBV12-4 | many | CASSLARQGRGYTF | TGTGCCAGCAGTTTAGCTCGTCAGGGGAGGGGCTACACCTTC
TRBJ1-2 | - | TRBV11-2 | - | CASSLGVAWGYTF | TGTGCCAGCAGCTTAGGGGTAGCCTGGGGCTACACCTTC
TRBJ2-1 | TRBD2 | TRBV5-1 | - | CASSLPRTSRQFF | TGTGCCAGCAGCTTGCCTCGGACTAGCAGGCAGTTCTTC
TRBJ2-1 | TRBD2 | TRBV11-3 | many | CASSLGGSAGGGHEQFF | TGTGCCAGCAGCTTAGGGGGATCGGCGGGAGGGGGCCATGAGCAGTTCTTC
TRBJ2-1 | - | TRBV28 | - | CASNRRPNEQFF | TGTGCCAGCAATCGGAGGCCCAATGAGCAGTTCTTC
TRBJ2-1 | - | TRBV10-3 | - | CAISPRIAGSNEQFF | TGTGCCATCAGCCCCCGTATCGCGGGAAGTAATGAGCAGTTCTTC
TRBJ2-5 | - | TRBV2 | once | CASSESRGQYF | TGTGCCAGCAGTGAATCGAGGGGCCAGTACTTC
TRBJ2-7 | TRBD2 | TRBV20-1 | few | CSAREASGAYEQYF | TGCAGTGCTAGAGAAGCTAGCGGAGCCTACGAGCAGTACTTC
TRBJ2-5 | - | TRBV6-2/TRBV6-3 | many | CASSYWGEETQYF | TGTGCCAGCAGTTACTGGGGCGAGGAGACCCAGTACTTC
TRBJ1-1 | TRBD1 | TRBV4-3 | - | CASSPRTGSAEAFF | TGCGCCAGCAGCCCCCGGACAGGGAGCGCTGAAGCTTTCTTT
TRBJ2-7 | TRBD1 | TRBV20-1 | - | CSAPDRTGVYEQYF | TGCAGTGCTCCCGACCGGACAGGGGTCTACGAGCAGTACTTC
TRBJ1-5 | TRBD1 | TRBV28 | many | CASNRQGYRSNQPQHF | TGTGCCAGCAACCGACAGGGGTACCGGAGCAATCAGCCCCAGCATTTT
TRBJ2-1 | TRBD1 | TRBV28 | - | CASDRLSGTGGYNEQFF | TGTGCCAGCGATCGCCTTTCCGGGACAGGGGGGTACAATGAGCAGTTCTTC
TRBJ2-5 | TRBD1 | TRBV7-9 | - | CASSLRDRVQETQYF | TGTGCCAGCAGCCTCCGGGACAGGGTTCAAGAGACCCAGTACTTC
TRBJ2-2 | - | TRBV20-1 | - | CSASQISTGELFF | TGCAGTGCTAGCCAGATCTCCACCGGGGAGCTGTTTTTT
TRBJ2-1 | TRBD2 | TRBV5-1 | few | CASSSGTKDNEQFF | TGCGCCAGCAGCTCCGGGACTAAAGACAATGAGCAGTTCTTC
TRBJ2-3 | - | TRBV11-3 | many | CASSFGGQGDTQYF | TGTGCCAGCAGCTTTGGAGGGCAAGGAGATACGCAGTATTTT
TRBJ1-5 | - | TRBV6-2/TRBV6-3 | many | CASSSSIRSGIYSNQPQHF | TGTGCCAGCAGTTCCTCCATCCGTTCTGGGATCTATAGCAATCAGCCCCAGCATTTT
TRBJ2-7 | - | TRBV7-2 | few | CASSLEGFRYEQYF | TGTGCCAGCAGCTTAGAGGGGTTTAGGTACGAGCAGTACTTC
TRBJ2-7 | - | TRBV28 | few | CANSLFRGEQNEQYF | TGTGCCAACAGTTTATTCAGGGGTGAACAGAACGAGCAGTACTTC
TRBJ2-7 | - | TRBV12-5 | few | CASGLGQTGTSYEQYF | TGTGCTAGTGGTTTGGGGCAGACAGGGACTTCCTACGAGCAGTACTTC
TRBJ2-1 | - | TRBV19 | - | CASSIAGGPDNEQFF | TGTGCCAGTAGTATAGCTGGGGGACCGGACAATGAGCAGTTCTTC
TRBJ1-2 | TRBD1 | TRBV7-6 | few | CASSPRQGTNYGYTF | TGTGCCAGCAGCCCTCGACAGGGAACTAACTATGGCTACACCTTC
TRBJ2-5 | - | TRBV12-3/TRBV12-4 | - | CASSPSGHGKETQYF | TGTGCCAGCAGTCCCAGCGGGCATGGGAAAGAGACCCAGTACTTC
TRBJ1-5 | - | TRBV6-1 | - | CASSTREYQPQHF | TGTGCCAGCAGTACCCGGGAGTATCAGCCCCAGCATTTT
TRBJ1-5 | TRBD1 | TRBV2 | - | CASSRDRDHSNQPQHF | TGTGCCAGCAGTAGGGACAGGGACCATAGCAATCAGCCCCAGCATTTT
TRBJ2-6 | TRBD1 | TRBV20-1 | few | CSAPGTGGSGANVLTF | TGCAGTGCACCCGGGACAGGGGGCTCTGGGGCCAACGTCCTGACTTTC
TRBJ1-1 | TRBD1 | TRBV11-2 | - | CASSLTEGQLDTEAFF | TGTGCCAGCAGCCTTACCGAGGGACAGCTTGACACTGAAGCTTTCTTT
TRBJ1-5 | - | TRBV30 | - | CAWSNGVGQPQHF | TGTGCCTGGAGTAATGGGGTTGGTCAGCCCCAGCATTTT
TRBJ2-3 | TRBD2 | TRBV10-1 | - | CASHGTSGGTSTDTQYF | TGCGCCAGCCATGGGACTAGCGGGGGCACTAGCACAGATACGCAGTATTTT
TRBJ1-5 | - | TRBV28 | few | CASSPGTGQPQHF | TGTGCCAGCAGTCCTGGGACGGGACAGCCCCAGCATTTT
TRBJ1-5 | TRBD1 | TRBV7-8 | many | CASSYQTGGRNQPQHF | TGTGCCAGCAGCTACCAGACAGGGGGCCGCAATCAGCCCCAGCATTTT
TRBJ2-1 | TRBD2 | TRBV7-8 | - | CASSLNPSGIYNEQFF | TGTGCCAGCAGCTTAAACCCTAGCGGTATCTACAATGAGCAGTTCTTC
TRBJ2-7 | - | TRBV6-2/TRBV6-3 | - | CASSYRLDSPLGSYEQYF | TGTGCCAGCAGTTACCGCCTGGATAGCCCCCTCGGGTCCTACGAGCAGTACTTC
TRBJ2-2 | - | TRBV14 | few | CASSQGRGSKNTGELFF | TGTGCCAGCAGCCAAGGAAGAGGGAGTAAGAACACCGGGGAGCTGTTTTTT
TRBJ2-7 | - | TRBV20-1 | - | CSAGPLGGAYEQYF | TGCAGTGCAGGCCCCCTCGGGGGCGCCTACGAGCAGTACTTC
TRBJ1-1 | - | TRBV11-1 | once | CASNLGVVNTEAFF | TGTGCCAGCAACTTAGGGGTGGTGAACACTGAAGCTTTCTTT
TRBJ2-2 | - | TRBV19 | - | CASKVAVNTGELFF | TGTGCCAGTAAGGTAGCGGTGAACACCGGGGAGCTGTTTTTT
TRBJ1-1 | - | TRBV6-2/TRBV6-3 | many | CASSYVRYEAFF | TGTGCCAGCAGTTACGTCCGCTATGAAGCTTTCTTT
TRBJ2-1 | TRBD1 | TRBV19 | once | CASRTGGIFYNEQFF | TGTGCCAGTCGTACAGGGGGCATTTTTTACAATGAGCAGTTCTTC
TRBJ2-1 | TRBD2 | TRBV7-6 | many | CASSLGASGWSGEQFF | TGTGCCAGCAGCTTAGGGGCTAGCGGGTGGTCTGGTGAGCAGTTCTTC
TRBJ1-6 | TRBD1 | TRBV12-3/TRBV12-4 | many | CASSFRDSNSPLHF | TGTGCCAGCAGTTTCCGGGACAGTAATTCACCCCTCCACTTT
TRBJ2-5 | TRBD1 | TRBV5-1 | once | CASRHQIINRGPGETQYF | TGCGCCAGCAGACATCAAATCATTAACAGGGGGCCTGGAGAGACCCAGTACTTC
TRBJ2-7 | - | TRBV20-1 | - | CSRTAGRGSYEQYF | TGCAGTCGGACGGCGGGGAGGGGGTCCTACGAGCAGTACTTC
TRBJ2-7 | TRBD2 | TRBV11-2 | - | CASSSWTSGRASYEQYF | TGTGCCAGCAGCTCGTGGACTAGCGGGAGGGCCTCCTACGAGCAGTACTTC
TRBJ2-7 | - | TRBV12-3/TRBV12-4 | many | CASSLGQGRYEQYF | TGTGCCAGCAGCTTAGGGCAGGGTAGATACGAGCAGTACTTC
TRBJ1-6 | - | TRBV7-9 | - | CASSSLLNSPLHF | TGTGCCAGCAGCTCCCTTCTTAATTCACCCCTCCACTTT
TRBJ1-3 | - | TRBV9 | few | CASSVGGRESGNTIYF | TGTGCCAGCAGCGTAGGGGGCCGGGAATCTGGAAACACCATATATTTT
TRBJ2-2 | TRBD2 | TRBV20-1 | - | CSASGKAGATGELFF | TGCAGTGCTAGTGGAAAAGCGGGAGCCACCGGGGAGCTGTTTTTT
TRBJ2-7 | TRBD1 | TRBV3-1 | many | CASSRYSGTDGYEQYF | TGTGCCAGCAGCCGATATTCCGGGACAGACGGCTACGAGCAGTACTTC